This entry lists 5 T cell receptor beta chains sequenced from one sample in a study of technical replicates of blood from several donors. The data were produced by immunoSEQ multiplex PCR, yet TCRdb's version contains in-frame clones alone and is incomplete. The repertoire has approximately 82,000 clones, about 91% of them found once; the top ten carry approximately 0.4%. The sequenced sample consisted of T cells isolated from PBMCs. These TCRs come from a human donor in good health. Some clones in this sample may be carry-over from other donors' samples.

This rearrangement joins TRBV14 to TRBJ1-3; TRBD1 aligns across 7 bases. Germline-derived CDR1 and CDR2 are SGHDN and FVKESK. This CDR3 has 15 residues. With 0 bases clipped from V and 4 bases from J, the junction kept 3 bases outside the gene matches. The CDR3 loop reads CASSQEQGLGNTIYF. DNA for the CDR3: TGTGCCAGCAGCCAAGAACAGGGGCTCGGAAACACCATATATTTT. Looking up the rest from reference TRBV14 and TRBJ1-3 gives the full variable domain: EAGVTQFPSHSVIEKGQTVTLRCDPISGHDNLYWYRRVMGKEIKFLLHFVKESKQDESGMPNNRFLAERTGGTYSTLKVQPAELEDSGVYFCASSQEQGLGNTIYFGEGSWLTVV.

This clone was seen a few times. This chain connects TRBV19 to TRBJ1-1; 8 bases fit TRBD1. Germline assignment: CDR1 LNHDA and CDR2 SQIVND (reference sequence). The CDR3 runs to 15 residues. J gave up 1 base and V 4 bases, and 5 bases lay outside the gene matches. CDR3 amino acids: CASSKGQVKNTEAFF. The CDR3 DNA follows: TGTGCCAGTAGTAAGGGACAGGTGAAGAACACTGAAGCTTTCTTT.

This chain joins TRBV12-5 and TRBJ1-2; no clear D. The CDR3 extends over 13 amino acids. Trimming shortened V by 3 bases and J by 8 bases, and 13 bases separated the two germline ends. CDR1 is LGHNT and CDR2 is FRNRAP in the germline V gene. The CDR3 nucleotides are TGTGCTAGTGGTTTAGAGGGATTGGGAGGCTACACCTTC. Translated: CASGLEGLGGYTF.

This clone has just one count. The rearrangement uses TRBV21-1 and TRBJ2-7; TRBD2 reflects the table's D call only, with no check against the DNA. TRBV21-1 is classified as a pseudogene. CDR3 length: 13 residues. The CDR3 bases are TGTGCCAGCAGACATCGGGGGGTTTACGAGCAGTACTTC. Translation: CASRHRGVYEQYF.

The chain is built from TRBV7-3 and TRBJ2-3; TRBD2 aligns across 16 bases. V shed 5 bases and J 4 bases; nucleotides not matched to a gene: 6. CDR1 is SGHTA, CDR2 FQGTGA, per germline. The CDR3 runs to 17 residues. The CDR3 region has the DNA TGTGCCAGCAGCCCGGGACTAGCGGGAGGGGGCGCAGATACGCAGTATTTT. Its protein is CASSPGLAGGGADTQYF.